This T cell receptor beta chain is drawn from a study of blood T cell repertoires in COVID-19. The overall study: The study drew acute and convalescent COVID-19 samples from the United States, Italy and Spain.

In the authors' methods: Researchers report that nucleated cell counts were estimated from reference gene primer amplification. TCRdb's table, derived via immunoSEQ multiplex PCR, lists solely in-frame clones and lacks some. V and J calls and clone size follow that table, whereas D and trimming were derived from the DNA. The sample holds roughly 60,000 clones, 90% seen once. This CDR3 spans 15 amino acids. Germline CDR1 and CDR2: MNHNY and SVGAGI (reference sequence). V dropped 6 bases and J dropped 8; count of bases not matched to a gene: 8. The sequence came from a woman older than 75 with active COVID-19. This rearrangement joins TRBV6-6 to TRBJ1-6, with 9 positions matching TRBD1. The material sequenced was peripheral blood. The chain's CDR3 is CASRETGGEDSPLHF. The CDR3 DNA reads as TGTGCCAGCAGGGAGACAGGGGGAGAGGATTCACCCCTCCACTTT.